This T cell receptor beta chain was recorded in a study of OX40 agonist ivuxolimab in advanced cancers. Study-level background: Mean age approximately 59 years, range about 23 to 80; roughly 82% male. Two cutaneous melanoma patients and one hepatocellular carcinoma patient, three in all, had partial responses.

The table came from immunoSEQ multiplex PCR; TCRdb's copy has only in-frame clones and leaves some out. The sample has 65,000 to 95,000 clones, about 91% seen once. Germline V gene data show CDR1 as MDHEN and CDR2 as SYDVKM. V gave up 6 bases and J gave up 7 bases; unmatched junction bases: 19. The CDR3 is 18 residues long. The sequencing here drew on CD4+ or CD8+ T cells sorted from blood, taken in a trial of the OX40 agonist ivuxolimab. This receptor was identified in an adult with an advanced solid tumor such as melanoma, head and neck, liver or kidney cancer. The rearrangement uses TRBV28 and TRBJ2-2, with 8 bases identical to TRBD2. CDR3 sequence (DNA): TGTGCCAGCAGCCCTATCCTGGGAGGGACTAGTGGTATCGGGGAGCTGTTTTTT. Encoded protein: CASSPILGGTSGIGELFF.